This T cell receptor (beta chain) stems from a study of T cell responses to AZD1222 COVID-19 vaccine. As for the study in general: Investigators merged groups given second doses at roughly 4 or roughly 12 weeks.

General study points: Every sample of the repertoires postdated the peak T cell response. Females made up more of the donors, who were largely white British, and clonal diversity may have come out too low. The number of AZD1222 recipients seropositive at baseline was only 6 or 7.

The V gene end was trimmed by 4 bases and the J gene end by 1 base; junction bases not matched to a gene: 2. This CDR3 has 14 amino acids. The germline V gene encodes CDR1 SGHRS and CDR2 YFSETQ. On this clone itself: Its antigen is undetermined.

The data were produced by immunoSEQ multiplex PCR, yet TCRdb's version contains in-frame clones alone and is incomplete. The sample records approximately 150,000 clones, about nine tenths being singletons. V and J are TRBV5-1 and TRBJ1-2, with TRBD1 matching 9 bases. Sample: peripheral blood, taken on day 0 of AZD1222 vaccination. The sequence came from an adult in good health. CDR3 in amino acids: CASSAGQGNYGYTF. DNA of the CDR3: TGCGCCAGCAGCGCGGGACAGGGTAACTATGGCTACACCTTC.